This TCR beta chain emerged from a study of beta chain features in type 1 diabetes. The entirety of the isolated RNA underwent reverse transcription, so expressed TCRB transcripts were sequenced. Assay: immunoSEQ multiplex PCR; the TCRdb copy retains only in-frame clones and omits some. Of hundreds of thousands of clones detected, under 15% appear once; the ten largest clones hold less than 0.025%. This clone occurred a few times. Its antigen is undetermined. J lost 1 base, V lost 5 bases, and 6 bases had no gene match. Germline assignment: CDR1 MNHNY and CDR2 SVGAGI (reference sequence). The CDR3 extends over 16 amino acids. Findings and limits, study-wide: In the patient group, naive, central memory and Treg TCRB repertoires seemed more alike than in the healthy donor group. Researchers report that Type 1 diabetes patients had moderately but significantly shorter TCRB CDR3s across all four CD4+ subsets.

Central memory, naive, regulatory and stem cell-like memory CD4+ cells were sorted by CD45RO/CCR7/CD25/CD127/CD95/CD27. This clonotype originated in a young man with type 1 diabetes. The chain employs TRBV6-6 and TRBJ2-4, with 9 bases aligning to TRBD1. Sequenced material: naive CD4+ T cells from blood. Here the CDR3 reads CASSPTGGTAKNIQYF. The CDR3 nucleotides are TGTGCCAGCAGTCCGACAGGGGGTACGGCCAAAAACATTCAGTACTTC.